This T cell receptor (beta chain) emerged from a study of radiotherapy plus CTLA-4 blockade in lung cancer. Turning to the study itself: Objective responses were observed in less than 20% of patients, and disease control was achieved by roughly 29%. General study points: Interferon-beta, together with early blood T cell clone dynamics, reportedly best predicted response. Peripheral blood showed expansion of tumor-derived TCR clones after radiotherapy and ipilimumab.

Per the germline V gene, CDR1 is SGHAT and CDR2 is FQNNGV. Trimming cost V 5 bases and J 6 bases; bases outside gene matches: 10. This CDR3 is built from 16 residues. Focal radiation was given together with CTLA-4 blockade (ipilimumab) to patients with chemo-refractory metastatic non-small-cell lung cancer. TCRdb's copy holds only in-frame clones and misses some; the assay was immunoSEQ multiplex PCR. The sample yields 83,000 or so clones, around 86% seen once. In the case of this clone: Its antigen is not known.

This sequence originates from a human donor with non-small cell lung cancer who had stable disease on radiotherapy plus ipilimumab. This sequence joins TRBV11-2 and TRBJ2-1; 10 bases align to TRBD1. The material sequenced was peripheral blood, taken from a patient treated with radiotherapy plus ipilimumab. The CDR3 DNA sequence: TGTGCCAGCAGCACATACGGACAGGGGGGACGCAATGAGCAGTTCTTC. This translates into CASSTYGQGGRNEQFF.